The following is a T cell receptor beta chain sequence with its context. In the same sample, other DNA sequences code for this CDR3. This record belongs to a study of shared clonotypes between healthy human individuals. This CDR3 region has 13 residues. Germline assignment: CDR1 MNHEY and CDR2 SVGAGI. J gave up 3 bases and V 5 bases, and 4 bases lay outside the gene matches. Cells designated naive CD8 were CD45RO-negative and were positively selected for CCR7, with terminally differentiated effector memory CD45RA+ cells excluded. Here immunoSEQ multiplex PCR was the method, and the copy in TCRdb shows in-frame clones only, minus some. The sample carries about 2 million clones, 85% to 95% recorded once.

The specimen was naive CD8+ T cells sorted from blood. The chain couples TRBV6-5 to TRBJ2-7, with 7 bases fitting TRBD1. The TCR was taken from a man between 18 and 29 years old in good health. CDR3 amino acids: CASSQGESYEQYF. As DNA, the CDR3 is TGTGCCAGCAGTCAGGGGGAAAGCTACGAGCAGTACTTC.